This entry lists 13 T cell receptor beta chains sequenced from one sample in a study of T cell changes during pregnancy in multiple sclerosis (dated by TCRdb to between 2018 and 2021). Library generation was performed with the immunoSEQ multiplex PCR assay. TCRdb's version of the immuneACCESS table is confined to in-frame rearrangements and falls short of the full clone set. An unresolved V gene accounts for under half of the shortfall where checked; the remainder is of unknown origin. This sample gives fewer than 95,000 clones in total; 80% to 95% of them show up just once. The ten largest clones capture 3.5% to 4.5% of the sample. Specimen: peripheral blood, collected in the first trimester of pregnancy. All receptors come from a female donor with multiple sclerosis, enrolled in a pregnancy study.

This chain connects TRBV2 to TRBJ1-4, with 7 bases lining up with TRBD1. V was clipped by 8 bases and J by 4 bases; unmatched bases: 7. CDR1 SNHLY and CDR2 FYNNEI come from the germline V gene. CDR3 length: 14 residues. CDR3 nucleotide sequence: TGTGCCAGCGTGCCCGGGACAGATAATGAAAAACTGTTTTTT. Its protein product is CASVPGTDNEKLFF. The variable domain in full, completed from reference TRBV2 and TRBJ1-4, reads EPEVTQTPSHQVTQMGQEVILRCVPISNHLYFYWYRQILGQKVEFLVSFYNNEISEKSEIFDDQFSVERPDGSNFTLKIRSTKLEDSAMYFCASVPGTDNEKLFFGSGTQLSVL.

V and J are TRBV6-5 and TRBJ2-2; D remains unclear. CDR3 length equals 14 residues. Germline V gene data show CDR1 as MNHEY and CDR2 as SVGAGI. V gave up 4 bases and J gave up 3 bases, with 9 bases separating them. As DNA, the CDR3 is TGTGCCAGCAGTTTCTATAAGTACACCGGGGAGCTGTTTTTT. Protein product: CASSFYKYTGELFF.

The chain joins TRBV5-4 to TRBJ2-7; TRBD2 matches at 7 bases. The germline gives CDR1 SGHNT, CDR2 YYREEE (reference sequence). J was trimmed by 0 bases and V by 0 bases; bases with no gene match: 6. The CDR3 has 16 amino acids. The CDR3, as DNA: TGTGCCAGCAGCTTGGGTTCAGTAGCGGGCTCCTACGAGCAGTACTTC. As protein: CASSLGSVAGSYEQYF.

The chain has TRBV5-4 and TRBJ1-2; TRBD1 might be the D (5 bases). From germline, CDR1 is SGHNT and CDR2 YYREEE (reference sequence). The V gene lost 7 bases and the J gene lost 0 bases, with 19 bases spanning the gap. There are 16 residues in the CDR3. The CDR3 coding sequence is TGTGCCAGCGCTCTCGGAGGGGTACAGGCTAACTATGGCTACACCTTC. Translating gives CASALGGVQANYGYTF.

The rearrangement uses TRBV5-5 and TRBJ2-7, with D perhaps matching TRBD2 (5 bases). Germline CDR1 is SGHKS and CDR2 is YYEKEE (reference sequence). Trimming cost V 0 bases and J 5 bases, with 15 bases left between them. This CDR3 comprises 15 residues. DNA for the CDR3: TGTGCCAGCAGCTTGGTAGAGGGCAGTTTGCACGAGCAGTACTTC. It is translated as CASSLVEGSLHEQYF.

This chain connects TRBV19 to TRBJ1-3, with no clear D. The germline V gene has CDR1 LNHDA and CDR2 SQIVND (reference sequence). Deletions cut 11 bases from V and 4 bases from J, with 15 bases between. The CDR3 length is 13 residues. CDR3 nucleotides: TGTGCCGCACAAAGAGTCGGGGGAAACACCATATATTTT. This translates into CAAQRVGGNTIYF.

The V and J genes are TRBV5-3 and TRBJ2-5; 7 bases align to TRBD2. TRBV5-3 is an open reading frame, and its role is uncertain. V lost 0 bases to trimming and J lost 5 bases; unmatched junction nucleotides: 4. The CDR3 loop spans 14 amino acids. The CDR3 nucleotides read TGTGCCAGAAGCTTGGGGGTGGGAGGGGAGACCCAGTACTTC. Amino acids: CARSLGVGGETQYF.

This clone was seen a single time. The chain links TRBV7-9 to TRBJ1-1; tentatively, D is TRBD1 (5 bases). Deletions cut 1 base from V and 3 bases from J, with 9 bases between. Germline loops: CDR1 SEHNR, CDR2 FQNEAQ (reference sequence). This CDR3 is 14 amino acids long. The CDR3 is CASSLGGVDTEAFF. In DNA, the CDR3 is TGTGCCAGCAGCTTAGGGGGGGTTGACACTGAAGCTTTCTTT.

The genes are TRBV19 and TRBJ2-1; 12 bases line up with TRBD1. Per the germline V gene, CDR1 is LNHDA and CDR2 is SQIVND (reference sequence). J gave up 8 bases and V 3 bases, and 5 bases lay outside the gene matches. The CDR3 totals 15 residues. CDR3 in amino acids: CASSMGQGASDEQFF. The CDR3 DNA reads as TGTGCCAGTAGTATGGGACAGGGGGCGAGCGATGAGCAGTTCTTC.

J is TRBJ1-1 and V is TRBV5-1, with TRBD1 as a possible D gene (6 bases). The CDR3 is 15 amino acids. With 0 bases removed from V and 0 bases from J, the gap between germline ends came to 9 bases. Germline CDR1 reads SGHRS; CDR2 reads YFSETQ. DNA of the CDR3: TGCGCCAGCAGCTTGGTTGGACAGATGAACACTGAAGCTTTCTTT. Its protein product is CASSLVGQMNTEAFF.

The V call is TRBV6-6, the J call TRBJ2-5, with TRBD1 identical over 8 bases. Germline assignment: CDR1 MNHNY and CDR2 SVGAGI (reference sequence). The CDR3 has 14 residues. The junction had 2 bases not matched to a gene; V was cut back by 4 bases and J by 1 base. This chain's CDR3 is CASSSGGSQETQYF. The CDR3 bases are TGTGCCAGCAGTTCAGGGGGCTCCCAAGAGACCCAGTACTTC.

CDR3 DNA sequence: TGTGCCAGCAGCCCGGGGACAGAGGGGCAAGAGACCCAGTACTTC. Translated: CASSPGTEGQETQYF. The chain employs TRBV5-8 and TRBJ2-5; 7 positions agree with TRBD1. The CDR3 consists of 15 residues. The ends lost 4 bases at V and 2 bases at J; junction bases unmatched: 8. Per the germline V gene, CDR1 is SGHTS and CDR2 is YDEGEE.

The chain links TRBV6-5 to TRBJ2-1; the D gene is possibly TRBD2 (7 bases). The ends were cut back, 8 bases at V and 0 bases at J, with 11 bases in the middle. CDR1 is MNHEY and CDR2 is SVGAGI in the germline V gene. There are 14 residues in the CDR3. The CDR3, as DNA: TGTGCCAGCGGGGGCGGGGGCTCCTACAATGAGCAGTTCTTC. This sequence encodes CASGGGGSYNEQFF.